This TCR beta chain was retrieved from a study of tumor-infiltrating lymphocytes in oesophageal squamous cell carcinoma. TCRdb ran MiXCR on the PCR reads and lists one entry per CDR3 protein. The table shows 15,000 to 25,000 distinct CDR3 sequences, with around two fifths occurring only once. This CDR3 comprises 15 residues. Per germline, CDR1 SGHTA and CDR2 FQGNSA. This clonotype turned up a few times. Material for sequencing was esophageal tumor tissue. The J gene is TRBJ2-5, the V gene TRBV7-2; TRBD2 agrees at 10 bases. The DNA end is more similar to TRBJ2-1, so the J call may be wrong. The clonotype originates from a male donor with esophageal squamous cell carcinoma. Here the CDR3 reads CASSLAGLADNEQFF. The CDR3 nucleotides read TGTGCCAGCAGCTTAGCAGGACTAGCGGACAATGAGCAGTTCTTC.